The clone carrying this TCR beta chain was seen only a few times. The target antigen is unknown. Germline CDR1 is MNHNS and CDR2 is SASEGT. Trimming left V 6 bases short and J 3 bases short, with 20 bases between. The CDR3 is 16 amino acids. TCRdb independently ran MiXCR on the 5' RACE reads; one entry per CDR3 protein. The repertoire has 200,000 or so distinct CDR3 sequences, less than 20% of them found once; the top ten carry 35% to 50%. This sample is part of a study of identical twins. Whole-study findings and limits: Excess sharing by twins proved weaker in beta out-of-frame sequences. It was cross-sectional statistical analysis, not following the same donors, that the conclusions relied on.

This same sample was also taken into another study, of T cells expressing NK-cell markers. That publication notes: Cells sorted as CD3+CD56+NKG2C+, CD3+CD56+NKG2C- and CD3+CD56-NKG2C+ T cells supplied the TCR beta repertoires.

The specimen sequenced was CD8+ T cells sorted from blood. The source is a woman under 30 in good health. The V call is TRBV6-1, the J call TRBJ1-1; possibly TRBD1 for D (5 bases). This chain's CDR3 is CASRDAPGGVDTEAFF. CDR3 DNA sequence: TGTGCCAGCAGAGATGCACCTGGAGGGGTGGACACTGAAGCTTTCTTT.